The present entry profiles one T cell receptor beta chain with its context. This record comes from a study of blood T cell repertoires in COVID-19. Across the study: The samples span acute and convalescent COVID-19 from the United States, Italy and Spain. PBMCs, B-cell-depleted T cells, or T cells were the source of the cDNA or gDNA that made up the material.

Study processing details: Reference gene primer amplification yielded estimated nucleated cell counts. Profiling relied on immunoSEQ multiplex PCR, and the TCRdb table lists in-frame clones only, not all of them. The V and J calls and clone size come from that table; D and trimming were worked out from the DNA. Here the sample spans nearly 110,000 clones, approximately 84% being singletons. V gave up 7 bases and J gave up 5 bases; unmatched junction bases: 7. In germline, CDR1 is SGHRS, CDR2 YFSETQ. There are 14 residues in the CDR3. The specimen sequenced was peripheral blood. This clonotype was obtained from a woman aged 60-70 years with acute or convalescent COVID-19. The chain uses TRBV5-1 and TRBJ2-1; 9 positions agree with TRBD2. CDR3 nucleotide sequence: TGCGCCAGCGAGGCTAGCGGGGCTAACAATGAGCAGTTCTTC. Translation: CASEASGANNEQFF.